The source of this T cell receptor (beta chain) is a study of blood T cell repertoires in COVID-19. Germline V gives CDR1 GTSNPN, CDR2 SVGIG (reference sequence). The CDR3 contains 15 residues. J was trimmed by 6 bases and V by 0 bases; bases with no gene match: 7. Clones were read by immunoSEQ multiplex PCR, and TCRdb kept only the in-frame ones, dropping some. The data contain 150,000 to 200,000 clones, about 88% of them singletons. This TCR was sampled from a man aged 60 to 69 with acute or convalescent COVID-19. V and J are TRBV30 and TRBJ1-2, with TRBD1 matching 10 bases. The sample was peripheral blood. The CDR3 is CAWSVLLGTGDGYTF. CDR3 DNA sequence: TGTGCCTGGAGTGTACTTTTGGGGACAGGGGATGGCTACACCTTC.